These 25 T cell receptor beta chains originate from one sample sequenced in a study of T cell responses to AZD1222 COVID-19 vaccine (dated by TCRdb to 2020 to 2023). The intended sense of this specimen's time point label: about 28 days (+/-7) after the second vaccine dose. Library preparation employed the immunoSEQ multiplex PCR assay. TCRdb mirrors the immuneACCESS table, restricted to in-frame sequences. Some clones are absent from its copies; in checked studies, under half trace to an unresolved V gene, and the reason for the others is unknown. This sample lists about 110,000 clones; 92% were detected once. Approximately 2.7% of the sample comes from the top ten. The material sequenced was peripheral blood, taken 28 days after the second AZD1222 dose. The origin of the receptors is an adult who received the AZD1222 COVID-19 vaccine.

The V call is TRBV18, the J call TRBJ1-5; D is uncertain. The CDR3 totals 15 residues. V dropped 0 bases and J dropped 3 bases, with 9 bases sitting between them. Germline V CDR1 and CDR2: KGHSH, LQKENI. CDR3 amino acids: CASSPPLGSNQPQHF. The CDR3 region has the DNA TGTGCCAGCTCACCACCGCTGGGCTCCAATCAGCCCCAGCATTTT.

The CDR3 DNA reads TGTGCCAGCAGGTACCTAGAGACCCAGTACTTC. It codes for CASRYLETQYF. The chain links TRBV7-9 to TRBJ2-5; no clear D gene. From germline, CDR1 is SEHNR and CDR2 FQNEAQ (reference sequence). Trimming pared 6 bases from V and 4 bases from J, leaving 6 bases between. The CDR3 consists of 11 residues.

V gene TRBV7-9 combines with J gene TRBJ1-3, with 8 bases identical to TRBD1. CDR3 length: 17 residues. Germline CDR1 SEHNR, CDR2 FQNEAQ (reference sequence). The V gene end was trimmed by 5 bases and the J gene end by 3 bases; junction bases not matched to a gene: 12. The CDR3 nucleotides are TGTGCCAGCAGCGGATTAGGACAGGGAGAAAATGGAAACACCATATATTTT. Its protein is CASSGLGQGENGNTIYF.

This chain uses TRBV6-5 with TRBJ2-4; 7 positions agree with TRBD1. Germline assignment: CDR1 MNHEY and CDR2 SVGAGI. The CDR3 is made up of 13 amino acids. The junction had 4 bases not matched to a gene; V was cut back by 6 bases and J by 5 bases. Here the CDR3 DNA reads TGTGCCAGCAGACAGGGGATCCAAAACATTCAGTACTTC. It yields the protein CASRQGIQNIQYF.

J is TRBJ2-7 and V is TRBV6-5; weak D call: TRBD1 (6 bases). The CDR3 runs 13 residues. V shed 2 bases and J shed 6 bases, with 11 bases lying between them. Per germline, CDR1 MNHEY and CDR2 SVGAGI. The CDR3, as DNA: TGTGCCAGCAGTTACACGGAAGGGGGCGAGCAGTACTTC. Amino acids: CASSYTEGGEQYF.

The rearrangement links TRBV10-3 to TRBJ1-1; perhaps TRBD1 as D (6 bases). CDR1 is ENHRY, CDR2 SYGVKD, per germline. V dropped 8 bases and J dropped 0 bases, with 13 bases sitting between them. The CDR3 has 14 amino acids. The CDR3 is CAISRQELNTEAFF. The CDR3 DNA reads TGTGCCATCTCAAGACAGGAATTGAACACTGAAGCTTTCTTT.

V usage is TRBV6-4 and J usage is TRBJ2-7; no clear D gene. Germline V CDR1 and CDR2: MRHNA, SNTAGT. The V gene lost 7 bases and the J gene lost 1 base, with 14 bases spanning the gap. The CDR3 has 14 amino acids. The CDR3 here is CASINLMGSYEQYF. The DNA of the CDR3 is TGTGCCAGCATAAACTTGATGGGGTCCTACGAGCAGTACTTC.

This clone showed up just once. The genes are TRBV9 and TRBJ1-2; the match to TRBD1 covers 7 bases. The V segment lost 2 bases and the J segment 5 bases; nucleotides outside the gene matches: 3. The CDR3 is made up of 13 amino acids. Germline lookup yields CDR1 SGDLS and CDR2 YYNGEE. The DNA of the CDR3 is TGTGCCAGCAGCGTTGGGACAGATTATGGCTACACCTTC. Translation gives CASSVGTDYGYTF.

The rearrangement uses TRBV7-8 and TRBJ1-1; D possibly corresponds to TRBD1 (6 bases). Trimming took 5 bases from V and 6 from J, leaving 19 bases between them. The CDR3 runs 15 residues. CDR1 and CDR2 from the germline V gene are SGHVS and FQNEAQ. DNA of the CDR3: TGTGCCAGCAGCCCGAGGACAGTGGGGAGTCCTGAAGCTTTCTTT. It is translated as CASSPRTVGSPEAFF.

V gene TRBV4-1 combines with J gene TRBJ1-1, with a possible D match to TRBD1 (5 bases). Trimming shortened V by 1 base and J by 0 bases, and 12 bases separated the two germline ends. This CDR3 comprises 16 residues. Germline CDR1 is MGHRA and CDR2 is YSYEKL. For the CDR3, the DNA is TGCGCCAGCAGCCAAGCGAGGGGTTTGATGAACACTGAAGCTTTCTTT. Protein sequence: CASSQARGLMNTEAFF.

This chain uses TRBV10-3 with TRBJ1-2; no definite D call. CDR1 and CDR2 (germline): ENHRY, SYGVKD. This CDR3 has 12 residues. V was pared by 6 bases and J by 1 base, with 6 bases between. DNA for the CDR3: TGTGCCATCAGCTTGGGTAACTATGGCTACACCTTC. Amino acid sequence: CAISLGNYGYTF.

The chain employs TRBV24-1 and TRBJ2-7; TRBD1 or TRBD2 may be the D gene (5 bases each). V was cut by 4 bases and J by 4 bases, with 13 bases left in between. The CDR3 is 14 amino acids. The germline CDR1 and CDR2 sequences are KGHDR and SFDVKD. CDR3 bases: TGTGCCACCAGTGACGAGGGTGGGGGTTACGAGCAGTACTTC. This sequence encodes CATSDEGGGYEQYF.

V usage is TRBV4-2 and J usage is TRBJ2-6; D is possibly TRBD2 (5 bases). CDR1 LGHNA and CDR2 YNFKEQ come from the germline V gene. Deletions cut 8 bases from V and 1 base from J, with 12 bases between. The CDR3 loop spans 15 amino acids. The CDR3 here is CASGSGSSGANVLTF. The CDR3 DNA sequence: TGTGCCAGCGGCTCGGGAAGTTCTGGGGCCAACGTCCTGACTTTC.

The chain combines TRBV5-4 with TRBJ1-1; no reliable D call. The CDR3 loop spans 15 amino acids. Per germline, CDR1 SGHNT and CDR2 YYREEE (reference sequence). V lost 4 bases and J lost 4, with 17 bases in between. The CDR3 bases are TGTGCCAGCAGCCGGGTATTTGTGGAGGGCACTGAAGCTTTCTTT. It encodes CASSRVFVEGTEAFF.

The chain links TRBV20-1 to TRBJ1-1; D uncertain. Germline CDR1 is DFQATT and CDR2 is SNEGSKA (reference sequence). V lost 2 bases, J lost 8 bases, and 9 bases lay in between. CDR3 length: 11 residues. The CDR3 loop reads CSARLSYEAFF. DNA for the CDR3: TGCAGTGCTAGATTAAGTTACGAAGCTTTCTTT.

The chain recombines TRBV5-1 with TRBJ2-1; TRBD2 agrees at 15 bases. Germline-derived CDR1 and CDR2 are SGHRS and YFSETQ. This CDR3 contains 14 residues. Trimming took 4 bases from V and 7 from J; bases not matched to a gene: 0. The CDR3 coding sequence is TGCGCCAGCAGCGGGACTAGCGGGGGGAATGAGCAGTTCTTC. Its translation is CASSGTSGGNEQFF.

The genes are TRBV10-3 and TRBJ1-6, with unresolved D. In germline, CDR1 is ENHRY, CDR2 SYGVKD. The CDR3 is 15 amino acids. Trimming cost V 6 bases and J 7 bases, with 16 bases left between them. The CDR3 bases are TGTGCCATCAGCCCCACGGGTCGAGGCAATTCACCCCTCCACTTT. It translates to CAISPTGRGNSPLHF.

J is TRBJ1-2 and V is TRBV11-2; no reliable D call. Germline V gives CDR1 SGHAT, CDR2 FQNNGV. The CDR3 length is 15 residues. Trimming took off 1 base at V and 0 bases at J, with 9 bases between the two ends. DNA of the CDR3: TGTGCCAGCAGCTTAGTATCCCCCACTAACTATGGCTACACCTTC. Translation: CASSLVSPTNYGYTF.

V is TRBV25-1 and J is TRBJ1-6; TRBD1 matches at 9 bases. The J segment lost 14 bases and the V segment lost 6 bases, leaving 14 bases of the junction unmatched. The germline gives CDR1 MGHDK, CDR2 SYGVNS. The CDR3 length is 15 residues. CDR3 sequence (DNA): TGTGCCAGCAGAGCCGAGGGACAGGGACCTACCACCCTCCACTTT. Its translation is CASRAEGQGPTTLHF.

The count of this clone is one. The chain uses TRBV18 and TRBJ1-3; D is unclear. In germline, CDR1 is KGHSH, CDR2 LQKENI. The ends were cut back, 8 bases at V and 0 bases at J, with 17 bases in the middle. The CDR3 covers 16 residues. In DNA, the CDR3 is TGTGCCAGCCCAAGGGCCCCCACCACCTCTGGAAACACCATATATTTT. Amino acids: CASPRAPTTSGNTIYF.

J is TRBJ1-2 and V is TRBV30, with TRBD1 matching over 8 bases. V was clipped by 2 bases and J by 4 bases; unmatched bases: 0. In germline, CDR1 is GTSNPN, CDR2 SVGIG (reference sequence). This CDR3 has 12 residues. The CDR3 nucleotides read TGTGCCTGGAGTACAGGGGGCTATGGCTACACCTTC. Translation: CAWSTGGYGYTF.

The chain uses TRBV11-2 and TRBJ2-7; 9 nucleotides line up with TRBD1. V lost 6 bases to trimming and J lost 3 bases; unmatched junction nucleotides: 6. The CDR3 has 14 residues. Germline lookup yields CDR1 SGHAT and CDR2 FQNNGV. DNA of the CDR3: TGTGCCAGCAGGTCCGGGACAGGGAACTACGAGCAGTACTTC. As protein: CASRSGTGNYEQYF. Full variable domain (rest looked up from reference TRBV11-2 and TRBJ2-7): EAGVAQSPRYKIIEKRQSVAFWCNPISGHATLYWYQQILGQGPKLLIQFQNNGVVDDSQLPKDRFSAERLKGVDSTLKIQPAKLEDSAVYLCASRSGTGNYEQYFGPGTRLTVT.

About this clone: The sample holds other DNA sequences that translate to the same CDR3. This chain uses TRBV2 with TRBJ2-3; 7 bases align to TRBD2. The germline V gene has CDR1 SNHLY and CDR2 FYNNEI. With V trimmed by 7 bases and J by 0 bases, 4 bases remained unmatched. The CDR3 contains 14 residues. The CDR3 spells CASTRAGSTDTQYF. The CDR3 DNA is TGTGCCAGCACCAGAGCGGGGAGCACAGATACGCAGTATTTT.

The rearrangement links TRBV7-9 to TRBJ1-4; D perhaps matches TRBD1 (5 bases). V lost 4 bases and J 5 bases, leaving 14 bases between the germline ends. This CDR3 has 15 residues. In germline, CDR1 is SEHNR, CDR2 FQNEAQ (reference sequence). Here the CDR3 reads CASSSRDSANEKLFF. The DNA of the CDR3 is TGTGCCAGCAGCTCCCGAGACAGCGCAAATGAAAAACTGTTTTTT.

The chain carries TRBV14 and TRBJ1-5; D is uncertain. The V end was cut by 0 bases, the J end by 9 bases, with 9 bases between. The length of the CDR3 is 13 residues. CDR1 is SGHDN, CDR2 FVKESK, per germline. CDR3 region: CASSQDPTTPQHF. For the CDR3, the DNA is TGTGCCAGCAGCCAAGATCCCACCACGCCCCAGCATTTT. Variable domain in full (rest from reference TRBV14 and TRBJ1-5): EAGVTQFPSHSVIEKGQTVTLRCDPISGHDNLYWYRRVMGKEIKFLLHFVKESKQDESGMPNNRFLAERTGGTYSTLKVQPAELEDSGVYFCASSQDPTTPQHFGDGTRLSIL.